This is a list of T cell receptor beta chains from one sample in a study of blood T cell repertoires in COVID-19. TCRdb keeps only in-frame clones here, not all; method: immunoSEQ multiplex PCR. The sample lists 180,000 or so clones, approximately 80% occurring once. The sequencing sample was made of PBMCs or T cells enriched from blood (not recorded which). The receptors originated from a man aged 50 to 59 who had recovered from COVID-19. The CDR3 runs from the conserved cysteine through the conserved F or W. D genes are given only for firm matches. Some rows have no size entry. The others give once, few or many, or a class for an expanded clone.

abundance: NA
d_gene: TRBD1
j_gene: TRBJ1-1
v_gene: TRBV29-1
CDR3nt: TGCAGCGTGGAAGGGGGACAGACTTTTGAAGCTTTCTTT
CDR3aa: CSVEGGQTFEAFF

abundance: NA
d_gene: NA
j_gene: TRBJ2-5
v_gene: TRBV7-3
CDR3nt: TGTGCCAGCAGCCCACGTGTTGAGGAGACCCAGTACTTC
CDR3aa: CASSPRVEETQYF

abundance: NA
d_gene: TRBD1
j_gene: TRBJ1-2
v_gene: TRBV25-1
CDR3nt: TGTGCCAGCAGTGCAATCGGGACAGGGGGGGTTGACTATGGCTACACCTTC
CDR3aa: CASSAIGTGGVDYGYTF

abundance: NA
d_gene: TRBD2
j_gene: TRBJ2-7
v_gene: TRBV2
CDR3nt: TGTGCCAGCAGTGAAGCTCGAGGACTAGCGGGATCCTACGAGCAGTACTTC
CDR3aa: CASSEARGLAGSYEQYF

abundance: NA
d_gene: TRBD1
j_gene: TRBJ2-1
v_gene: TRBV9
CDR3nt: TGTGCCAGCAGTCACCCGCGTGGGGACAGGGGAGAATTCTGGCTCAATGAGCAGTTCTTC
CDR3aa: CASSHPRGDRGEFWLNEQFF

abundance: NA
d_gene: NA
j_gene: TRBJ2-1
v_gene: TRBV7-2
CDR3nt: TGTGCCAGCAGCTTATTAGGGCTAGCCGGCGACAATGAGCAGTTCTTC
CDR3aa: CASSLLGLAGDNEQFF

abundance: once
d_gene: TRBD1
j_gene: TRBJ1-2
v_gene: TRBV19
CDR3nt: TGTGCCAGTAGCCAAAGCCCGACAGGGGGCATCTATGGCTACACCTTC
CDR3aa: CASSQSPTGGIYGYTF

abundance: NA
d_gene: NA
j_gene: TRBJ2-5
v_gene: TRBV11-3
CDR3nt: TGTGCCAGCAGCTTCGGAGGACAAGAGACCCAGTACTTC
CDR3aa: CASSFGGQETQYF

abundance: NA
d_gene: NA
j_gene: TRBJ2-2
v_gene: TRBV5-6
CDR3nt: TGTGCCAGCAGCTTGGTGGCGGGGGCGACGAACACCGGGGAGCTGTTTTTT
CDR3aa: CASSLVAGATNTGELFF

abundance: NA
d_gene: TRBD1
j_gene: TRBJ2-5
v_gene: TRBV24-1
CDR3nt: TGTGCCACCAGTGATCGGGACAGGGGACGCACCCAAGAGACCCAGTACTTC
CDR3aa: CATSDRDRGRTQETQYF

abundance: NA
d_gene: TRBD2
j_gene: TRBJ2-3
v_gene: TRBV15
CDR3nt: TGTGCCACAGACGGGACTAGCGGGAGGGATACGCAGTATTTT
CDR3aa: CATDGTSGRDTQYF

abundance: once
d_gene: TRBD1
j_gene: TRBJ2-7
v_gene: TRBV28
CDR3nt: TGTGCCAGCAGTTTCGACGGGACAGGGATCTCCTACGAGCAGTACTTC
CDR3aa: CASSFDGTGISYEQYF

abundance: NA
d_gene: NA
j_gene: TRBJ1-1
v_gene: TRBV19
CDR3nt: TGTGCCAGTAGTATAGATAACAGGCCCGAAGCTTTCTTT
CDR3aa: CASSIDNRPEAFF

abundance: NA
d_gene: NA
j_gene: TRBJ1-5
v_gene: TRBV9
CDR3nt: TGTGCCAGCATCTGGGCAGGGGTTTGGAATCAGCCCCAGCATTTT
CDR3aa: CASIWAGVWNQPQHF

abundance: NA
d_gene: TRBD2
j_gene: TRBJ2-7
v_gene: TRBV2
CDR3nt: TGTGCCAGCAGTGCGACTAGCGGGGTTCCCTACGAGCAGTACTTC
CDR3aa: CASSATSGVPYEQYF

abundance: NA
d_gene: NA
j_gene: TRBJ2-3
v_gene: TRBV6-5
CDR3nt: TGTGCCAGCAGCGGAACTTCAAGGAGTACGCAGTATTTT
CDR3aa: CASSGTSRSTQYF

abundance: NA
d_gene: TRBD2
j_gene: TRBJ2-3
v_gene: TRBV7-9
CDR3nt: TGTGCCAGCAACACGGGAGGGGGGGATACGCAGTATTTT
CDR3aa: CASNTGGGDTQYF

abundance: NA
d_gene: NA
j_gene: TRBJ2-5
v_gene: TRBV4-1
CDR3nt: TGCGCCAGCAGCCACGTTATGAGCCAAGAGACCCAGTACTTC
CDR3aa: CASSHVMSQETQYF

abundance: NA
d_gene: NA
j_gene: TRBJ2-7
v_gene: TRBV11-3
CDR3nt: TGTGCCAGCAGCTTCGGGATAGGCGGTAGCTCCTACGAGCAGTACTTC
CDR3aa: CASSFGIGGSSYEQYF

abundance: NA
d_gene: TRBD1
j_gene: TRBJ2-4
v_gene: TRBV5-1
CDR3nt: TGCGCCAGCAGCTTGGGGCAGGGGGTGGAAAACATTCAGTACTTC
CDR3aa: CASSLGQGVENIQYF

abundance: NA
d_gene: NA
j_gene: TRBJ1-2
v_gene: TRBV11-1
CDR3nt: TGTGCCAGCAGCCAATCCTTTCGGGGGGCGCGGACCTTC
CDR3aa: CASSQSFRGARTF

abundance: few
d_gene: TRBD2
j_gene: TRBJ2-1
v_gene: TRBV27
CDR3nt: TGTGCCAGCAGTCTGGGACTAGGGTACAATGAGCAGTTCTTC
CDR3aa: CASSLGLGYNEQFF

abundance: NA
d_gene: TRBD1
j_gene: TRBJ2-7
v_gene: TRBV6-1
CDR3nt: TGTGCCAGCAGTGAGAGGGACAGGGGGACCTACGAGCAGTACTTC
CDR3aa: CASSERDRGTYEQYF

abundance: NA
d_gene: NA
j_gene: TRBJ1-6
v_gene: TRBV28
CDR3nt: TGTGCCAGCAGTTTAGGGGCCAAAACGAATTCACCCCTCCACTTT
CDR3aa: CASSLGAKTNSPLHF

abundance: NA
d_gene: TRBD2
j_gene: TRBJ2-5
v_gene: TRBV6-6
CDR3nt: TGTGCCAGCAGAGGGACTAGCGGGACCCAAGAGACCCAGTACTTC
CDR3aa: CASRGTSGTQETQYF

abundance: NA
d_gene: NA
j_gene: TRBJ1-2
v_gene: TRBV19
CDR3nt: TGTGCCAGTAGTATCACCGATGACAGAAATGGCTACACCTTC
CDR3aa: CASSITDDRNGYTF

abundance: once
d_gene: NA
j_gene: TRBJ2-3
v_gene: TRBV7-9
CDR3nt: TGTGCCAGCAGCTTAATGGCCGGGACAGATACGCAGTATTTT
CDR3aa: CASSLMAGTDTQYF

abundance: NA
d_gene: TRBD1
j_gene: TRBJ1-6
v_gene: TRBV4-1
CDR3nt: TGCGCCAGCAGCCAGATGACAGGGGGAAATTCACCCCTCCACTTT
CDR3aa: CASSQMTGGNSPLHF

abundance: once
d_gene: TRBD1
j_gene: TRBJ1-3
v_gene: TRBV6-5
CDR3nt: TGTGCCAGCAGACTCGACAGGGTAGGAAACACCATATATTTT
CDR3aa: CASRLDRVGNTIYF

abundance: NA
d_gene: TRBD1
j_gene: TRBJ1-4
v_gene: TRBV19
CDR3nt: TGTGCCAGTAGTAAACAGGGGGATAATGAAAAACTGTTTTTT
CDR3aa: CASSKQGDNEKLFF

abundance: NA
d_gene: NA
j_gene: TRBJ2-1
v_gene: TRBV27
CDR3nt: TGTGCCAGCAGTTTATCGAGAAATGAGCAGTTCTTC
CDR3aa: CASSLSRNEQFF

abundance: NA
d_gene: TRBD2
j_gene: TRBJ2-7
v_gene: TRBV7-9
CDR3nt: TGTGCCAGCAGCTCCTCCGGGACTAGCGGGTTTACCTACGAGCAGTACTTC
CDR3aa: CASSSSGTSGFTYEQYF

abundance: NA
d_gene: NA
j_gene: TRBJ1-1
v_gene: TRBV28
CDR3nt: TGTGCCAGCACGTTGAGGAGGGAGGAAGCTTTCTTT
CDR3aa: CASTLRREEAFF

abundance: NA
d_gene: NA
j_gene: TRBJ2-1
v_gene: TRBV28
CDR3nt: TGTGCCAGCAGTGACGGTACAGGGAAGGGTGAGCAGTTCTTC
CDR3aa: CASSDGTGKGEQFF

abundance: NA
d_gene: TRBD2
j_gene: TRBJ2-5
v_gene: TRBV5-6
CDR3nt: TGTGCCAGCAGCCAGCCCCGGGGGGGGAAAGAGACCCAGTACTTC
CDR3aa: CASSQPRGGKETQYF

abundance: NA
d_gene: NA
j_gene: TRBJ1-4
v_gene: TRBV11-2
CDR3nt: TGTGCCAGCAGCTTGGTAAGGCGGGATGAAAAACTGTTTTTT
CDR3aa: CASSLVRRDEKLFF

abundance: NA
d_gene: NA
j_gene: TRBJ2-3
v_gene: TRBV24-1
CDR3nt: TGTGCCACCAGTGCTAGCTTATCTATGGATACGCAGTATTTT
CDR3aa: CATSASLSMDTQYF

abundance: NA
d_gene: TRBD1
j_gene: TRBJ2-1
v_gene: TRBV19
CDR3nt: TGTGCCAGTAGTGTCACCCTCGGGCCAGGGGGCTTTAATGAGCAGTTCTTC
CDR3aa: CASSVTLGPGGFNEQFF

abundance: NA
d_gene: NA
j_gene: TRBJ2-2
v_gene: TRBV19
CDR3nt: TGTGCCAGTAGTATTGTCCCTAGCCAGAACACCGGGGAGCTGTTTTTT
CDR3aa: CASSIVPSQNTGELFF

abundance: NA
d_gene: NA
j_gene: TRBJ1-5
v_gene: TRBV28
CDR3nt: TGTGCCAGCAGCCGTCTTACACGGGGTCAGCCCCAGCATTTT
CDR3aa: CASSRLTRGQPQHF

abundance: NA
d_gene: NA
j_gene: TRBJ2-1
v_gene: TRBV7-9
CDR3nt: TGTGCCAGCAGCCGAACCGGGACTTTCTACAATGAGCAGTTCTTC
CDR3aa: CASSRTGTFYNEQFF

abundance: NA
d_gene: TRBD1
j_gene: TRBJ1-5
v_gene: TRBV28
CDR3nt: TGTGCCAGCAGTCCTCTATCAGGGGGAGTGGGCCAGCCCCAGCATTTT
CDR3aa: CASSPLSGGVGQPQHF

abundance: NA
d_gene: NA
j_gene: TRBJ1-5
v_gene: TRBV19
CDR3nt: TGTGCCAGTAGTATTTTGAGGGTAAGTTTTCCTCAGCCCCAGCATTTT
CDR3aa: CASSILRVSFPQPQHF

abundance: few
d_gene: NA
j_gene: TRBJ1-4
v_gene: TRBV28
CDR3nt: TGTGCCAGCAGTTTAATTCAGACTAATGAAAAACTGTTTTTT
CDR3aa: CASSLIQTNEKLFF

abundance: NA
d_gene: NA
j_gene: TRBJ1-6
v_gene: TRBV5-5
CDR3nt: TGTGCCAGCAGCTTGGCGTATAATTCACCCCTCCACTTT
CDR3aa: CASSLAYNSPLHF

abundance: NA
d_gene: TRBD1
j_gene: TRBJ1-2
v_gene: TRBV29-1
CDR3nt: TGCAGCGTTGAGGGGTTAGGGGACAGGGGTGGTCGAGGCTACACCTTC
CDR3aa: CSVEGLGDRGGRGYTF

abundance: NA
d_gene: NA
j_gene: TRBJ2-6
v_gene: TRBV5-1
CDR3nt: TGCGCCAGCAGCCTAAGAACAGGGCACTCTGGGGCCAACGTCCTGACTTTC
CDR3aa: CASSLRTGHSGANVLTF

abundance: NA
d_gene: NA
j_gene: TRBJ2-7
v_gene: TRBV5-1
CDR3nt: TGCGCCAGCAGGAGGGACAATTCCGAGCAGTACTTC
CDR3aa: CASRRDNSEQYF

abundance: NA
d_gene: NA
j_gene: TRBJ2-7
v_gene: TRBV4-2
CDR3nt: TGTGCCAGCAGCCAAGCTCGAGGGCAGGCCTACGAGCAGTACTTC
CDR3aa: CASSQARGQAYEQYF

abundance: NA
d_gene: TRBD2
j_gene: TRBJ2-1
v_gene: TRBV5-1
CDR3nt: TGCGCCAGCAGCTTTAGCGGGAGGGAGCAGTTCTTC
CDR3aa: CASSFSGREQFF